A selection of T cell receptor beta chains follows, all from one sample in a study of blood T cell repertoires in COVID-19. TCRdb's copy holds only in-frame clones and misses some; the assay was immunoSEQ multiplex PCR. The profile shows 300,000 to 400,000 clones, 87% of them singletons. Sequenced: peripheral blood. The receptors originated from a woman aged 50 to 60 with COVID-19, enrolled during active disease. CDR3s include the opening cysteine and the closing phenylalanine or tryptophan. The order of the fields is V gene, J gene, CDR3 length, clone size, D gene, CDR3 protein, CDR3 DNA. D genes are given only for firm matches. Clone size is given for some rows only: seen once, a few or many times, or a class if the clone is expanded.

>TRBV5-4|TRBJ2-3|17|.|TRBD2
CASSLTVLAGYTDTQYF
TGTGCCAGCAGCTTGACCGTCTTAGCGGGTTACACAGATACGCAGTATTTT
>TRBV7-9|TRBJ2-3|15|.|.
CASSLVGDSTDTQYF
TGTGCCAGCAGCTTAGTAGGGGATAGCACAGATACGCAGTATTTT
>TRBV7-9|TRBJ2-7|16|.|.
CASSLSGGQGSYEQYF
TGTGCCAGCAGCTTGTCCGGGGGGCAGGGCTCCTACGAGCAGTACTTC
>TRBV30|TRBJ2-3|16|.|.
CAWRRESGGSTDTQYF
TGTGCCTGGAGACGGGAAAGCGGAGGGAGCACAGATACGCAGTATTTT
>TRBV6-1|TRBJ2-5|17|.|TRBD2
CASSGRSAGGRFETQYF
TGTGCCAGCAGTGGGAGGAGTGCGGGAGGGCGATTCGAGACCCAGTACTTC
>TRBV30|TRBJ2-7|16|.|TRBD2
CAWKVSWPSGSYEQYF
TGTGCCTGGAAGGTTTCGTGGCCTAGCGGGTCGTACGAGCAGTACTTC
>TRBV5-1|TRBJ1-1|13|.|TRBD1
CASSLDDRAGAFF
TGCGCCAGCAGCTTGGATGACAGGGCGGGAGCTTTCTTT
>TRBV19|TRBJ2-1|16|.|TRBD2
CASSIVTGGSIPEQFF
TGTGCCAGTAGTATAGTTACGGGAGGGTCCATTCCTGAGCAGTTCTTC
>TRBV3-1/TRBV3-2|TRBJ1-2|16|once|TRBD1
CASSHQTQTGARGYTF
TGTGCCAGCAGCCATCAAACCCAGACAGGGGCCCGTGGCTACACCTTC
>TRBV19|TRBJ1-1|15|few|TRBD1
CASSARQGVNTEAFF
TGTGCCAGTAGTGCCCGACAGGGGGTGAACACTGAAGCTTTCTTT
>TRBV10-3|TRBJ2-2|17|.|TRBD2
CAISETTSGHYTGELFF
TGTGCCATCAGTGAGACGACTAGCGGACATTACACCGGGGAGCTGTTTTTT
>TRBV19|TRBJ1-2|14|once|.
CASSNRDKYYGYTF
TGTGCCAGTAGCAACCGGGACAAGTACTATGGCTACACCTTC
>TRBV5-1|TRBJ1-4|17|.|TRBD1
CASSLTNRGATNEKLFF
TGCGCCAGCAGCCTTACCAACAGGGGGGCAACTAATGAAAAACTGTTTTTT
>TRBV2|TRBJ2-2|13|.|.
CASSEVVPGELFF
TGTGCCAGCAGTGAAGTAGTCCCCGGGGAGCTGTTTTTT
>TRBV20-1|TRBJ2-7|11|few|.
CSAPDSYEQYF
TGCAGTGCGCCGGACAGCTACGAGCAGTACTTC
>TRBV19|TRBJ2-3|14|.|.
CATSRQRSADTQYF
TGTGCCACCAGTAGACAGAGGAGCGCAGATACGCAGTATTTT
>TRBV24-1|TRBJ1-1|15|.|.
CATSDIRQGHTEAFF
TGTGCCACCAGTGATATCCGCCAGGGGCACACTGAAGCTTTCTTT
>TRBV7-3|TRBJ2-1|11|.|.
CASSRGGEQFF
TGTGCCAGCAGCCGAGGCGGAGAGCAGTTCTTC
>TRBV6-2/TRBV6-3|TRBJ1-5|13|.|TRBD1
CASSEQGAQPQHF
TGTGCCAGCAGTGAGCAGGGGGCGCAGCCCCAGCATTTT
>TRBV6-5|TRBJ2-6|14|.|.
CASRRVSGANVLTF
TGTGCCAGCCGCAGGGTCTCTGGGGCCAACGTCCTGACTTTC
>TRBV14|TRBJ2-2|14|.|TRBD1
CASKTGVNTGELFF
TGTGCCAGCAAAACAGGGGTAAACACCGGGGAGCTGTTTTTT
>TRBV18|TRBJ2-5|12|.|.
CASSPSRETQYF
TGTGCCAGCTCACCTTCCCGAGAGACCCAGTACTTC
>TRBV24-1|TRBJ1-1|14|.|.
CATSGPHTGTEAFF
TGTGCCACCAGTGGTCCTCACACAGGAACTGAAGCTTTCTTT
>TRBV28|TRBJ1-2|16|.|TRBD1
CASSLTTGGADYGYTF
TGTGCCAGCAGTTTAACGACAGGGGGCGCGGACTATGGCTACACCTTC
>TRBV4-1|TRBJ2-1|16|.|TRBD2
CASSHLGLAANNEQFF
TGCGCCAGCAGCCACCTGGGACTAGCGGCCAACAATGAGCAGTTCTTC
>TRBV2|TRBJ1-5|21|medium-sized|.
CASSERGNRVPGANSNQPQHF
TGTGCCAGCAGTGAAAGGGGAAACAGGGTACCCGGAGCCAATAGCAATCAGCCCCAGCATTTT
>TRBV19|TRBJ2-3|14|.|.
CASSRAMSSDTQYF
TGTGCCAGTAGTAGGGCAATGTCTTCTGATACGCAGTATTTT
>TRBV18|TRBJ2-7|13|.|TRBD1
CASSRTGGYEQYF
TGTGCCAGCTCTAGGACAGGGGGCTACGAGCAGTACTTC
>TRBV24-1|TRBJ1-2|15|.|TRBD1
CATSDHGTGQYGYTF
TGTGCCACCAGTGACCACGGGACAGGGCAGTATGGCTACACCTTC
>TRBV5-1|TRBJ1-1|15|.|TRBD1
CASSLFGTGSPEAFF
TGCGCCAGCAGCTTATTCGGGACAGGGTCCCCTGAAGCTTTCTTT
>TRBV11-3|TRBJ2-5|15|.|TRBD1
CASSLVGQGRETQYF
TGTGCCAGCAGCTTAGTCGGACAGGGGCGAGAGACCCAGTACTTC
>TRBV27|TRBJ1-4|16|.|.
CASSYLGYGGSEKLFF
TGTGCCAGCAGTTACCTAGGCTACGGGGGAAGCGAAAAACTGTTTTTT
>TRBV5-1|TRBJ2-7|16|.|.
CASSLGVSGVTYEQYF
TGCGCCAGCAGCTTGGGGGTTTCCGGGGTAACCTACGAGCAGTACTTC
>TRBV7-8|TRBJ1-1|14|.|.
CASSLNNVRSEAFF
TGTGCCAGCAGCTTAAACAATGTTAGGAGTGAAGCTTTCTTT
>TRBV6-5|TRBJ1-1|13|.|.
CASTRLRNTEAFF
TGTGCCAGCACCCGTCTTAGGAACACTGAAGCTTTCTTT
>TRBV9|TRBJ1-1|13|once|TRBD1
CASSVGTGGEAFF
TGTGCCAGCAGCGTAGGGACAGGGGGCGAAGCTTTCTTT
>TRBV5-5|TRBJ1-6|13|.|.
CASSLVVNSPLHF
TGTGCCAGCAGCTTGGTTGTAAATTCACCCCTCCACTTT
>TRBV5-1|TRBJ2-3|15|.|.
CASSLELDSADTQYF
TGCGCCAGCAGCTTGGAACTCGATAGTGCAGATACGCAGTATTTT
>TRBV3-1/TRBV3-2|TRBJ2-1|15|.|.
CASSRRGVSYNEQFF
TGTGCCAGCAGTCGTCGCGGAGTGTCCTACAATGAGCAGTTCTTC
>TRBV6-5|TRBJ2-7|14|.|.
CASFSRTPTHEQYF
TGTGCCAGCTTCAGTAGGACTCCAACCCACGAGCAGTACTTC